The 24 T cell receptor beta chains below were found in one sample sequenced in a study of T-cell memory formation after mild COVID-19. Using its own MiXCR run on the 5' RACE reads, TCRdb lists one record per CDR3 protein. The table shows 500,000 to 600,000 distinct CDR3 sequences, with about a sixth occurring only once. Specimen: PBMCs or a T cell subset sorted from them (not recorded which). The source of these receptors is an adult woman who had mild COVID-19 (a few samples of this study predate the infection). Cell type and time point are not known.

This clonotype was seen a few times. J is TRBJ2-7 and V is TRBV28, with TRBD1 matching over 9 bases. V was clipped by 7 bases and J by 0 bases; unmatched bases: 7. The CDR3 covers 15 residues. Germline-derived CDR1 and CDR2 are MDHEN and SYDVKM. Written as DNA, the CDR3 is TGTGCCAGCAATGACCCGGGACAGGGCTCCTACGAGCAGTACTTC. Amino acid sequence: CASNDPGQGSYEQYF.

This clonotype was seen ten or more times. The CDR3 spells CASSGTGGRAQHF. In DNA form, the CDR3 reads TGTGCCAGCAGCGGAACCGGGGGTCGGGCCCAGCATTTT. V is TRBV12-3 or TRBV12-4 and J is TRBJ1-5; D perhaps matches TRBD1 (5 bases). Trimming shortened V by 6 bases and J by 11 bases, and 17 bases separated the two germline ends. The CDR3 runs to 13 residues.

CDR3 in DNA: TGTGCCAGCAGCCAAGAAGTGCAGTCATATGGCTACACCTTC. Translating gives CASSQEVQSYGYTF. V usage is TRBV14 and J usage is TRBJ1-2; D uncertain. V was shortened by 0 bases and J by 5 bases, with 10 bases between the two germline ends. This CDR3 is 14 amino acids long. Germline-derived CDR1 and CDR2 are SGHDN and FVKESK.

Many counts were recorded for this clonotype. This chain links TRBV12-3 or TRBV12-4 with TRBJ2-2; TRBD2 is a possible D gene (5 bases). The CDR3 runs 14 residues. Deletions cut 8 bases from V and 5 bases from J, with 15 bases between. CDR3 sequence: CASSWGEVTGELFF. In DNA form, the CDR3 reads TGTGCCAGCTCTTGGGGAGAGGTGACCGGGGAGCTGTTTTTT.

This clonotype was found a few times. This sequence joins TRBV24-1 and TRBJ2-1; no clear D gene. CDR1 is KGHDR, CDR2 SFDVKD, per germline. The CDR3 runs to 14 residues. Trimming shortened V by 3 bases and J by 7 bases, and 12 bases separated the two germline ends. The CDR3 DNA is TGTGCCACCAGTGATCATTTAGGAGCGAATGAGCAGTTCTTC. Residues: CATSDHLGANEQFF.

This clonotype was found many times. The chain joins TRBV4-3 to TRBJ2-5; D is unclear. Per germline, CDR1 LGHNA and CDR2 YSLEER. Trimming removed 0 bases at V and 2 bases at J, with 16 bases between. The CDR3 sequence is 17 residues long. CDR3 sequence (DNA): TGCGCCAGCAGCCAAGATCGAGGAACTGGACCACAAGAGACCCAGTACTTC. It codes for CASSQDRGTGPQETQYF.

As concerns this clonotype: A much larger clone lies one base from this, so it may be a read error. This chain uses TRBV10-3 with TRBJ2-7; D is unresolved. The CDR3 consists of 12 residues. V was trimmed by 2 bases and J by 3 bases, leaving 5 bases between them. Germline V CDR1 and CDR2: ENHRY, SYGVKD. CDR3 region: CAISEGDYEQYF. Here the CDR3 DNA reads TGTGCCATCAGTGAGGGGGACTACGAGCAGTACTTC.

This chain joins TRBV20-1 and TRBJ2-7; 12 bases align to TRBD2. Per the germline V gene, CDR1 is DFQATT and CDR2 is SNEGSKA (reference sequence). This CDR3 has 15 amino acids. With V trimmed by 3 bases and J by 1 base, 4 bases remained unmatched. The CDR3 sequence: CSASQTSGGSYEQYF. CDR3 DNA sequence: TGCAGTGCTAGCCAAACTAGCGGGGGGTCCTACGAGCAGTACTTC.

This clonotype has only a few counts. The chain is built from TRBV3-1 and TRBJ2-1; D is unresolved. The V gene lost 4 bases and the J gene lost 5 bases, with 6 bases spanning the gap. CDR1 and CDR2 from the germline V gene are LGHDT and YNNKEL (reference sequence). This CDR3 region has 12 residues. In DNA form, the CDR3 reads TGTGCCAGCAGCCCCTCGGACAATGAGCAGTTCTTC. Its protein product is CASSPSDNEQFF.

V usage is TRBV7-2 and J usage is TRBJ1-1, with TRBD1 as a possible D gene (6 bases). V dropped 6 bases and J dropped 0 bases, with 23 bases sitting between them. The CDR3 spans 18 residues. Looked up from germline, CDR1 is SGHTA and CDR2 is FQGNSA. In DNA form, the CDR3 reads TGTGCCAGCAGTTCGGACAGATCAATTATTAGGATGAACACTGAAGCTTTCTTT. As protein: CASSSDRSIIRMNTEAFF.

This clonotype was seen a few times. V usage is TRBV12-3 or TRBV12-4 and J usage is TRBJ2-7; D gene unclear. This CDR3 region has 12 residues. V lost 6 bases and J lost 6, with 12 bases in between. Here the CDR3 reads CASSSHPGEQYF. CDR3 nucleotide sequence: TGTGCCAGCAGCTCGCATCCGGGCGAGCAGTACTTC.

The V gene is TRBV4-1, the J gene TRBJ1-3, with 8 positions matching TRBD1. The CDR3 totals 19 residues. Per germline, CDR1 MGHRA and CDR2 YSYEKL. Trimming took 3 bases from V and 3 from J; bases not matched to a gene: 16. As DNA, the CDR3 is TGCGCCAGCAGCCAGCAAATTCAGGGGGCGCTGACTGATGGAAACACCATATATTTT. Its translation: CASSQQIQGALTDGNTIYF.

This chain joins TRBV7-9 and TRBJ2-7, with a possible D match to TRBD2 (6 bases). This CDR3 is built from 14 residues. The germline V and J ends were trimmed by 3 bases and 3 bases, with 12 bases remaining between them. Germline CDR1 SEHNR, CDR2 FQNEAQ (reference sequence). Here the CDR3 reads CASSFSAGYYEQYF. The CDR3 bases are TGTGCCAGCAGCTTTAGTGCGGGATACTACGAGCAGTACTTC.

This clonotype was seen only a few times. The V and J genes are TRBV5-1 and TRBJ2-5; D ambiguous. This CDR3 contains 15 residues. The V and J ends lost 4 bases and 5 bases respectively, with 18 bases between them. Germline V lookup: CDR1 SGHRS, CDR2 YFSETQ. As DNA, the CDR3 is TGCGCCAGCAGCCCCTCTGCAAGGAATCGGGAGACCCAGTACTTC. It codes for CASSPSARNRETQYF. Full variable domain (missing parts from reference TRBV5-1 and TRBJ2-5): KAGVTQTPRYLIKTRGQQVTLSCSPISGHRSVSWYQQTPGQGLQFLFEYFSETQRNKGNFPGRFSGRQFSNSRSEMNVSTLELGDSALYLCASSPSARNRETQYFGPGTRLLVL.

This clonotype was seen only a few times. The chain employs TRBV6-5 and TRBJ1-1, with 8 positions matching TRBD1. The J segment lost 0 bases and the V segment lost 5 bases, leaving 2 bases of the junction unmatched. The CDR3 has 14 amino acids. Per germline, CDR1 MNHEY and CDR2 SVGAGI. The CDR3 here is CASSGGQVNTEAFF. DNA of the CDR3: TGTGCCAGCAGTGGGGGACAGGTGAACACTGAAGCTTTCTTT.

This clonotype was observed a handful of times. The chain joins TRBV7-9 to TRBJ2-7, with D maybe TRBD1 (6 bases). The germline V gene encodes CDR1 SEHNR and CDR2 FQNEAQ (reference sequence). With 5 bases removed from V and 4 bases from J, the gap between germline ends came to 15 bases. The CDR3 runs to 14 residues. This chain's CDR3 is CASSPSGTQYEQYF. The CDR3 DNA is TGTGCCAGCAGCCCCTCCGGGACACAATACGAGCAGTACTTC.

Only a few counts were recorded for this clonotype. This chain joins TRBV24-1 and TRBJ2-1; the D is unclear. The CDR3 totals 14 residues. The V and J ends lost 0 bases and 2 bases respectively, with 4 bases between them. Germline CDR1 and CDR2: KGHDR and SFDVKD. CDR3 coding DNA: TGTGCCACCAGTGATTTGAGGGCCTACAATGAGCAGTTCTTC. This gives the protein CATSDLRAYNEQFF.

The chain recombines TRBV20-1 with TRBJ2-5; no definite D call. The CDR3 sequence is 13 residues long. Germline-derived CDR1 and CDR2 are DFQATT and SNEGSKA (reference sequence). Trimming took 3 bases from V and 5 from J, leaving 13 bases between them. CDR3 in DNA: TGCAGTGCTAGGGGCTACGTAAAGGAGACCCAGTACTTC. Translating it yields CSARGYVKETQYF.

This clonotype was found a few times. The J gene is TRBJ2-5, the V gene TRBV27; TRBD2 matches at 10 bases. The germline V gene encodes CDR1 MNHEY and CDR2 SMNVEV (reference sequence). V shed 3 bases and J 1 base; nucleotides not matched to a gene: 5. The CDR3 is 16 residues long. The CDR3 reads CASSLTAGGGQETQYF. DNA of the CDR3: TGTGCCAGCAGTTTGACAGCGGGGGGGGGCCAAGAGACCCAGTACTTC.

This clonotype has just a few counts. The V call is TRBV24-1, the J call TRBJ2-1; no firm D call. CDR3 length equals 16 residues. CDR1 is KGHDR, CDR2 SFDVKD, per germline. Trimming took 1 base from V and 1 from J, leaving 10 bases between them. Here the CDR3 DNA reads TGTGCCACCAGTGATTTTCAAGGACGATCCTACAATGAGCAGTTCTTC. It encodes CATSDFQGRSYNEQFF.

In this sample, this clonotype turned up a few times. This chain's CDR3 is CASSPGARQETQYF. CDR3 DNA: TGCGCCAGCAGCCCCGGGGCAAGACAAGAGACCCAGTACTTC. This chain connects TRBV5-1 to TRBJ2-5; D is possibly TRBD1 or TRBD2 (5 bases each). V was shortened by 4 bases and J by 2 bases, with 12 bases between the two germline ends. The CDR3 spans 14 residues. Looked up from germline, CDR1 is SGHRS and CDR2 is YFSETQ.

This clonotype was observed a few times. The chain is built from TRBV7-2 and TRBJ1-5, with D perhaps matching TRBD1 (6 bases). V was cut by 4 bases and J by 4 bases, with 8 bases left in between. CDR3 length: 13 residues. Germline V lookup: CDR1 SGHTA, CDR2 FQGNSA. This CDR3 reads CASSSGENQPQHF. The DNA for the CDR3 is TGTGCCAGCAGCTCAGGGGAGAATCAGCCCCAGCATTTT.

This clonotype was observed a handful of times. The CDR3 DNA follows: TGCGCCAGCAGCTCACAGGCCACAGATACGCAGTATTTT. This gives the protein CASSSQATDTQYF. This chain joins TRBV5-1 and TRBJ2-3; the D gene is possibly TRBD1 (5 bases). V was cut by 3 bases and J by 2 bases, with 7 bases left in between. The CDR3 is made up of 13 amino acids. Germline values: CDR1 SGHRS, CDR2 YFSETQ.

Here the CDR3 DNA reads TGTGCCAGCAGTTACATCTGGGGCACTGGGGCCAACGTCCTGACTTTC. This encodes CASSYIWGTGANVLTF. The V gene is TRBV6-5, the J gene TRBJ2-6; weak D call: TRBD1 (5 bases). Trimming removed 2 bases at V and 2 bases at J, with 10 bases between. This CDR3 has 16 residues. Germline CDR1 reads MNHEY; CDR2 reads SVGAGI.